One sample yielded the 24 T cell receptor beta chains listed below, sequenced in a study of PD-L1 blockade in urothelial cancer. Time point meaning: pretreatment peripheral blood. TCRdb keeps only in-frame clones here, not all; method: immunoSEQ multiplex PCR. The sample records 45,000 or so clones, 75% to 85% being singletons. Sample: PBMCs, taken around atezolizumab (anti-PD-L1) treatment. The receptors originated from a man aged 50 to 60 with urothelial cancer.

The chain links TRBV10-3 to TRBJ1-1, with TRBD1 matching 9 bases. CDR1 and CDR2 (germline): ENHRY, SYGVKD. The V and J ends lost 2 bases and 0 bases, in that order; junction bases with no gene match: 4. The CDR3 runs 16 residues. The DNA of the CDR3 is TGTGCCATCAGTGAGGGGGGACAGGGTGTGAACACTGAAGCTTTCTTT. The encoded protein is CAISEGGQGVNTEAFF.

The genes are TRBV6-6 and TRBJ1-1, with 9 bases matching TRBD1. There are 16 residues in the CDR3. CDR1 MNHNY and CDR2 SVGAGI come from the germline V gene (reference sequence). The V gene end was trimmed by 6 bases and the J gene end by 5 bases; junction bases not matched to a gene: 13. CDR3: CASSGPGTGLGTEAFF. CDR3 in DNA: TGTGCCAGCAGCGGTCCCGGGACAGGGTTGGGGACTGAAGCTTTCTTT.

This clone was found a few times. This rearrangement joins TRBV5-1 to TRBJ1-3; perhaps TRBD1 as D (5 bases). CDR1 and CDR2 from the germline V gene are SGHRS and YFSETQ. Deletions cut 0 bases from V and 0 bases from J, with 10 bases between. This CDR3 spans 16 amino acids. The CDR3 loop is CASSLGAGDSGNTIYF. The CDR3 DNA is TGCGCCAGCAGCTTGGGGGCGGGGGACTCTGGAAACACCATATATTTT.

The rearrangement links TRBV7-8 to TRBJ1-2; TRBD1 matches 7 bases. The CDR3 has 16 amino acids. J was trimmed by 0 bases and V by 1 base; bases with no gene match: 5. CDR1 is SGHVS and CDR2 is FQNEAQ in the germline V gene. The CDR3 DNA sequence: TGTGCCAGCAGCTTAGATAGACAGGGCGCTAACTATGGCTACACCTTC. Protein sequence: CASSLDRQGANYGYTF.

In regard to this clone: At one end, the junction sequence differs from germline, possibly due to a read error. J is TRBJ1-1 and V is TRBV7-6, with D perhaps TRBD1 (6 bases). Per the germline V gene, CDR1 is SGHVS and CDR2 is FNYEAQ. The CDR3 is 19 residues long. CDR3 amino acids: CASSLASAGALILNTEAFF. The CDR3 DNA sequence: TGTGCCAGCAGCCTAGCCAGCGCAGGGGCACTAATATTAAACACTGAAGCTTTCTTT.

The CDR3 is CASSRLGGRETQYF. For the CDR3, the DNA is TGTGCCAGCAGCCGCTTGGGAGGGAGGGAGACCCAGTACTTC. The V gene is TRBV6-5, the J gene TRBJ2-5; 7 nucleotides line up with TRBD2. Germline assignment: CDR1 MNHEY and CDR2 SVGAGI. The CDR3 totals 14 residues. V shed 6 bases and J 5 bases; nucleotides not matched to a gene: 9.

The chain recombines TRBV7-8 with TRBJ2-7, with a weak D call TRBD2 (6 bases). V was clipped by 1 base and J by 0 bases, with 10 bases between them. Germline V CDR1 and CDR2: SGHVS, FQNEAQ. CDR3 length: 15 amino acids. The CDR3 DNA sequence: TGTGCCAGCAGCTTAGTCCTGGACTACTCCTACGAGCAGTACTTC. This codes for CASSLVLDYSYEQYF.

This chain uses TRBV2 with TRBJ2-1; tentative D call: TRBD2 (6 bases). The V gene's germline CDR1 is SNHLY and CDR2 FYNNEI. V was trimmed by 4 bases and J by 8 bases, leaving 18 bases between them. The CDR3 spans 15 residues. The chain's CDR3 is CASSALGLTSDEQFF. In nucleotides, the CDR3 is TGTGCCAGCAGTGCCCTGGGACTCACTTCCGATGAGCAGTTCTTC.

This sequence joins TRBV10-2 and TRBJ2-3; 14 nucleotides agree with TRBD2. J was trimmed by 5 bases and V by 7 bases; bases with no gene match: 8. Germline V gives CDR1 WSHSY, CDR2 SAAADI. The CDR3 totals 16 residues. The DNA of the CDR3 is TGCGCCAGCAATGGACTAGCGGGGGGCCAGGGAGATACGCAGTATTTT. It codes for CASNGLAGGQGDTQYF.

The V and J genes are TRBV10-3 and TRBJ1-2, with 11 bases matching TRBD1. V shed 6 bases and J 2 bases; nucleotides not matched to a gene: 2. The CDR3 is 14 amino acids. CDR1 is ENHRY and CDR2 is SYGVKD in the germline V gene. The CDR3 is CAIRGQGANYGYTF. CDR3 in DNA: TGTGCCATCAGAGGACAGGGGGCGAACTATGGCTACACCTTC.

The chain joins TRBV9 to TRBJ2-1, with TRBD2 matching 9 bases. The V gene end was trimmed by 1 base and the J gene end by 4 bases; junction bases not matched to a gene: 9. In germline, CDR1 is SGDLS, CDR2 YYNGEE. This CDR3 spans 17 amino acids. The CDR3 bases are TGTGCCAGCAGCGTAATAAGCTCTAGCGGGGTGTACAATGAGCAGTTCTTC. It specifies CASSVISSSGVYNEQFF.

The gene calls are TRBV11-2 and TRBJ2-7, with D perhaps matching TRBD2 (6 bases). Germline CDR1 SGHAT, CDR2 FQNNGV. The V end was cut by 5 bases, the J end by 0 bases, with 11 bases between. The CDR3 consists of 14 residues. DNA of the CDR3: TGTGCCAGCAGCCTGGCGGGGTTCTCCTACGAGCAGTACGTC. Amino acid sequence: CASSLAGFSYEQYV.

The V call is TRBV27, the J call TRBJ2-5; tentative D call: TRBD1 (6 bases). This CDR3 is built from 13 residues. Germline CDR1 MNHEY, CDR2 SMNVEV (reference sequence). The V end was cut by 6 bases, the J end by 2 bases, with 10 bases between. DNA of the CDR3: TGTGCCAGCAGAAAAGGGGGACAAGAGACCCAGTACTTC. Its protein is CASRKGGQETQYF.

The genes are TRBV27 and TRBJ2-7; a possible D gene is TRBD2 (6 bases). This CDR3 has 15 amino acids. The germline CDR1 and CDR2 sequences are MNHEY and SMNVEV (reference sequence). Trimming pared 2 bases from V and 2 bases from J, leaving 13 bases between. The DNA of the CDR3 is TGTGCCAGCAGTTTAGGTTGGGGGGTTCCCTACGAGCAGTACTTC. This codes for CASSLGWGVPYEQYF.

This chain joins TRBV11-3 and TRBJ1-1; 7 nucleotides match TRBD1. The CDR3 runs 14 residues. Trimming took 5 bases from V and 1 from J; bases not matched to a gene: 4. Germline CDR1 SGHNT, CDR2 YENEEA. This CDR3 reads CASSARTGNTEAFF. For the CDR3, the DNA is TGTGCCAGCAGCGCGCGGACAGGGAACACTGAAGCTTTCTTT. Full variable domain (rest looked up from reference TRBV11-3 and TRBJ1-1): EAGVVQSPRYKIIEKKQPVAFWCNPISGHNTLYWYLQNLGQGPELLIRYENEEAVDDSQLPKDRFSAERLKGVDSTLKIQPAELGDSAVYLCASSARTGNTEAFFGQGTRLTVV.

The V and J genes are TRBV2 and TRBJ1-1; the D is unclear. The CDR3 is made up of 15 amino acids. Germline lookup yields CDR1 SNHLY and CDR2 FYNNEI. The V end was cut by 4 bases, the J end by 10 bases, with 22 bases between. CDR3 DNA: TGTGCCAGCAGTGCGGACTATGGCAGGACGATTCTAGCTTTCTTT. Its translation is CASSADYGRTILAFF.

The chain employs TRBV4-2 and TRBJ2-7; 8 bases line up with TRBD2. Trimming removed 1 base from V and 0 bases from J; junction bases left unmatched: 2. The length of the CDR3 is 15 residues. Germline CDR1 reads LGHNA; CDR2 reads YNFKEQ. CDR3: CASSQASGLSYEQYF. The DNA of the CDR3 is TGTGCCAGCAGCCAAGCTAGCGGGCTCTCCTACGAGCAGTACTTC.

J is TRBJ2-6 and V is TRBV30; possible D gene TRBD2, 5 bases. The CDR3 runs to 15 residues. Germline CDR1 GTSNPN, CDR2 SVGIG (reference sequence). V shed 1 base and J shed 2 bases, with 9 bases lying between them. CDR3 protein: CAWSGGQPGANVLTF. The DNA for the CDR3 is TGTGCCTGGAGTGGAGGGCAGCCTGGGGCCAACGTCCTGACTTTC.

The rearrangement links TRBV7-7 to TRBJ2-5; tentative D call: TRBD1 (6 bases). CDR1 is SSHAT, CDR2 FNYEAQ, per germline (reference sequence). The CDR3 covers 13 residues. The CDR3: CASARGLKETQYF. The CDR3 nucleotides are TGTGCTAGCGCCAGGGGTCTGAAAGAGACCCAGTACTTC.

The rearrangement uses TRBV9 and TRBJ2-1; TRBD2 aligns across 7 bases. CDR3 length: 13 residues. CDR1 and CDR2 (germline): SGDLS, YYNGEE. Trimming at V came to 4 bases and at J to 10 bases, leaving 8 bases not matched to a gene. The chain's CDR3 is CASSPLRRGEQFF. The CDR3 DNA sequence: TGTGCCAGCAGCCCCCTCCGGCGGGGGGAGCAGTTCTTC. Full variable domain (outside the CDR3, taken from reference TRBV9 and TRBJ2-1): DSGVTQTPKHLITATGQRVTLRCSPRSGDLSVYWYQQSLDQGLQFLIQYYNGEERAKGNILERFSAQQFPDLHSELNLSSLELGDSALYFCASSPLRRGEQFFGPGTRLTVL.

The chain uses TRBV19 and TRBJ2-1, with a possible D match to TRBD1 (5 bases). CDR1 LNHDA and CDR2 SQIVND come from the germline V gene (reference sequence). CDR3 length: 13 amino acids. V was cut by 8 bases and J by 4 bases, with 12 bases left in between. The CDR3 is CASAWGTYNEQFF. In DNA form, the CDR3 reads TGTGCCAGTGCCTGGGGCACTTACAATGAGCAGTTCTTC.

The sample holds a few counts of this clone. The rearrangement joins TRBV9 to TRBJ2-1; TRBD2 matches at 11 bases. The junction had 7 bases not matched to a gene; V was cut back by 0 bases and J by 8 bases. This CDR3 has 16 residues. From germline, CDR1 is SGDLS and CDR2 YYNGEE. The CDR3 is CASSVEVSGRGDEQFF. Written as DNA, the CDR3 is TGTGCCAGCAGCGTAGAGGTTAGCGGGAGGGGCGATGAGCAGTTCTTC.

The chain combines TRBV9 with TRBJ2-1; 8 bases map to TRBD2. Germline V lookup: CDR1 SGDLS, CDR2 YYNGEE. The CDR3 is made up of 15 amino acids. V was clipped by 4 bases and J by 2 bases; unmatched bases: 5. CDR3 protein: CASSMRGAPYNEQFF. The CDR3 region has the DNA TGTGCCAGCAGCATGCGGGGGGCCCCCTACAATGAGCAGTTCTTC.

The gene calls are TRBV6-1 and TRBJ1-4, with 10 bases aligning to TRBD1. V lost 6 bases and J lost 5; bases outside the gene matches: 3. The CDR3 is 14 residues long. Germline V lookup: CDR1 MNHNS, CDR2 SASEGT. The CDR3 coding sequence is TGTGCCAGCAGCTGGACAGGGGGGAATGAAAAACTGTTTTTT. Protein: CASSWTGGNEKLFF.